This T cell receptor (beta chain) emerged from a study of technical replicates of blood from a few donors (dated by TCRdb to about 2017). As for this clone: The target of this receptor is not known. Base qualities are not recorded, but no much larger clone differs from it by a single base.

V is clipped by 1 base and J by 6 bases, and the sequence between their germline boundaries is 6 bases long. Taken from the germline V gene (reference sequence), the CDR1 and CDR2 loops are LNHDA and SQIVND. The CDR3 holds 12 amino acids from the cysteine to the phenylalanine. Only CDR3 DNA remains: 36 bases, in frame from the first base. The library was obtained by the immunoSEQ multiplex PCR assay. TCRdb limited this immuneACCESS table to in-frame rearrangements with V and J called. A share of clones is missing; checked studies link under half to unresolved V genes, and the rest is unexplained. The sample table shows 65,000 to 90,000 clones, and under 95% are seen once. Together, the top ten hold 0.27% of the sample.

Input material: T cells isolated from PBMCs. This sequence uses TRBV19 and TRBJ1-2, and the D gene may be TRBD1, 5 bases matching. This clonotype was obtained from a human donor in good health. The bases read TGTGCCAGTAGTATAGGACAGAATGGCTACACCTTC. It is translated as CASSIGQNGYTF. Supplemented by the reference TRBV19 and TRBJ1-2 proteins around the CDR3, the complete variable domain is DGGITQSPKYLFRKEGQNVTLSCEQNLNHDAMYWYRQDPGQGLRLIYYSQIVNDFQKGDIAEGYSVSREKKESFPLTVTSAQKNPTAFYLCASSIGQNGYTFGSGTRLTVV.